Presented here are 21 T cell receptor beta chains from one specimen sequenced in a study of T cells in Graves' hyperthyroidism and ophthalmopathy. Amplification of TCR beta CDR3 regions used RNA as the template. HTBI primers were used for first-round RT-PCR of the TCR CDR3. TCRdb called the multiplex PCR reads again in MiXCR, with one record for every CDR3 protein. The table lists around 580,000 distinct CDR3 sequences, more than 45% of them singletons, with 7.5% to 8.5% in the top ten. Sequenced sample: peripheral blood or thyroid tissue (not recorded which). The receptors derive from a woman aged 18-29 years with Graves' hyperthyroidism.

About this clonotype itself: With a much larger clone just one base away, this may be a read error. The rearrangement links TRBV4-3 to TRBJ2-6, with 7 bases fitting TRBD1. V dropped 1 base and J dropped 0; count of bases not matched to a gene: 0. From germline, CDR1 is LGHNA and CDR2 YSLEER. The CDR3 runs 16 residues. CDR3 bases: TGCGCCAGCAGCCAAGCAGGGGGCTCTGGGGCCAACGTCCTGACTTTC. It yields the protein CASSQAGGSGANVLTF.

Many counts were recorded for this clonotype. For the CDR3, the DNA is TGTGCCAGTAGTATTTTGACAGCTAATCAGCCCCAGCATTTT. Protein sequence: CASSILTANQPQHF. V is TRBV19 and J is TRBJ1-5, with D tentatively TRBD1 (5 bases). Per germline, CDR1 LNHDA and CDR2 SQIVND (reference sequence). The CDR3 runs to 14 residues. V gave up 3 bases and J gave up 4 bases, with 10 bases separating them.

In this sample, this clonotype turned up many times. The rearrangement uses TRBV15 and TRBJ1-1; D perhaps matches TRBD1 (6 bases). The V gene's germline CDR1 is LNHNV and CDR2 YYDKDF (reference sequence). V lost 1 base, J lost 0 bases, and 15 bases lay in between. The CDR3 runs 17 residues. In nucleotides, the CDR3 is TGTGCCACCAGCAGAGTGGGGGGCCAGGGTCTGAACACTGAAGCTTTCTTT. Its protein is CATSRVGGQGLNTEAFF.

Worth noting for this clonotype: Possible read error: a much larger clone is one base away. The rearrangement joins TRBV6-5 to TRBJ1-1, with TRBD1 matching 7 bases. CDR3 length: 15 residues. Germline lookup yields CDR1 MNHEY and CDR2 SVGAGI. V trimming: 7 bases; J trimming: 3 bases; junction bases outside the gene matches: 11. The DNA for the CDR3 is TGTGCCAGCAAACGTACAGGGGCAGGGGACACTGAAGCTTTCTTT. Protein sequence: CASKRTGAGDTEAFF.

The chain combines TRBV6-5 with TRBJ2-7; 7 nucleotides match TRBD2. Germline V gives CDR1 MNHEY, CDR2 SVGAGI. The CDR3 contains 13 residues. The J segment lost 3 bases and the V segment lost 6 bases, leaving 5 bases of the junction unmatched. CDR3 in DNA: TGTGCCAGCAGCTTCCGGGACTACTACGAGCAGTACTTC. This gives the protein CASSFRDYYEQYF.

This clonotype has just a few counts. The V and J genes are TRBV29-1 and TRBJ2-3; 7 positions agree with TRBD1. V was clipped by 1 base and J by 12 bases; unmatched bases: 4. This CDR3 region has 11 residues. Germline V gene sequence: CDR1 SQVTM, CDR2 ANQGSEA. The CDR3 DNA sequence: TGCAGCGTTGAAGGGGACAGAGGTCAGTATTTT. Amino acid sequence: CSVEGDRGQYF.

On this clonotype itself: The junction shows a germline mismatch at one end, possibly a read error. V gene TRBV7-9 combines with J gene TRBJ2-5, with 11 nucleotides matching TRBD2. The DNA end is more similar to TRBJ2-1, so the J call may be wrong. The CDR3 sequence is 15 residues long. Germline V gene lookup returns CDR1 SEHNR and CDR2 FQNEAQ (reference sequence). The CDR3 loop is CASSKTSGAYNEQFF. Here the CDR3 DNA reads TGCGCCAGCAGCAAGACTAGCGGGGCCTACAATGAGCAGTTCTTC.

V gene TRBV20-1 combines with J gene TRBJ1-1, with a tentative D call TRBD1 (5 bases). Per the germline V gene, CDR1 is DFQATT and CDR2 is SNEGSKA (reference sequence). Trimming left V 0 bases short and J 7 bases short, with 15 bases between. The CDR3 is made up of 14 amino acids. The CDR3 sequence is CSAREGPSGDEAFF. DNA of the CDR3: TGCAGTGCTAGAGAAGGCCCTTCGGGGGATGAAGCTTTCTTT.

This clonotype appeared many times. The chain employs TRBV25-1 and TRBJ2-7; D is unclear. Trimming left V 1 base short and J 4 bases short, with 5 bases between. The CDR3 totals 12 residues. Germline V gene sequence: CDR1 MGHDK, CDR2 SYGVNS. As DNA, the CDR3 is TGTGCCAGCAGTGAATGGGGTTACGAGCAGTACTTC. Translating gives CASSEWGYEQYF.

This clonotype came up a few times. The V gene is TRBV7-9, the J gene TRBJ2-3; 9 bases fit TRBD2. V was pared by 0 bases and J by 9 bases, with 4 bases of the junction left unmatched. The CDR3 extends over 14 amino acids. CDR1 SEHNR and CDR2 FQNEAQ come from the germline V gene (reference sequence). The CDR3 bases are TGTGCCAGCAGCTTAGCTTTGCTAGCGGGGACGCAGTATTTT. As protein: CASSLALLAGTQYF. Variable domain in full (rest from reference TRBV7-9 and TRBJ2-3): DTGVSQNPRHKITKRGQNVTFRCDPISEHNRLYWYRQTLGQGPEFLTYFQNEAQLEKSRLLSDRFSAERPKGSFSTLEIQRTEQGDSAMYLCASSLALLAGTQYFGPGTRLTVL.

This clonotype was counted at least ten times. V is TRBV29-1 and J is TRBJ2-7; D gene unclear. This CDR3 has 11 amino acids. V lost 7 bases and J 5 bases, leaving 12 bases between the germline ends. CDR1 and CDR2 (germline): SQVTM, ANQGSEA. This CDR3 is CSGSRWNEQYF. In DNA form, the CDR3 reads TGCAGCGGGTCTCGGTGGAACGAGCAGTACTTC.

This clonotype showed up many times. CDR3 residues: CATSRDRSADTQYF. The CDR3 DNA follows: TGTGCCACCAGCAGAGATCGAAGCGCAGATACGCAGTATTTT. J is TRBJ2-3 and V is TRBV15, with D hard to call. The CDR3 contains 14 residues. Germline values: CDR1 LNHNV, CDR2 YYDKDF (reference sequence). Between the trimmed V and J ends, which lost 0 bases and 4 bases, there was a span of 8 bases.

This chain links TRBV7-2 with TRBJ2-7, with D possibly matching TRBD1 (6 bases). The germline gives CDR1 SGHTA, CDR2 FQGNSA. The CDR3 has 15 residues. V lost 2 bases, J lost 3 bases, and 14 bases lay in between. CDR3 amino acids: CASSLYSGGLYEQYF. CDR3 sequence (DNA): TGTGCCAGCAGCTTATACTCTGGGGGCCTCTACGAGCAGTACTTC.

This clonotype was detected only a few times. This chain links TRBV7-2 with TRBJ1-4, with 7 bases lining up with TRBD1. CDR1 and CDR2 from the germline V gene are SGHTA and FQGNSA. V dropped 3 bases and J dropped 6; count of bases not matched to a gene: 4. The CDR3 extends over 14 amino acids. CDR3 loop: CASSLRGTDEKLFF. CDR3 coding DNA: TGTGCCAGCAGCTTGCGGGGGACAGATGAAAAACTGTTTTTT.

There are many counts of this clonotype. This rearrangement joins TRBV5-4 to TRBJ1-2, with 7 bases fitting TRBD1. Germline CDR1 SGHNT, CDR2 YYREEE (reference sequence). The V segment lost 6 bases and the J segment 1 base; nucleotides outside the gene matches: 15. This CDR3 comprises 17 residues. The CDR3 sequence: CASNPGDSTQFNYGYTF. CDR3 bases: TGTGCCAGCAACCCAGGGGACAGTACGCAATTTAACTATGGCTACACCTTC.

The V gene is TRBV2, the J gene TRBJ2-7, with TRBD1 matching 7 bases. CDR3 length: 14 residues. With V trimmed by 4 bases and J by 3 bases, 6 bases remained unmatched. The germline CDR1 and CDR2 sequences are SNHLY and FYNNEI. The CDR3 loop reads CASSGGQVGYEQYF. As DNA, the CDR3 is TGTGCCAGCAGTGGTGGACAGGTGGGCTACGAGCAGTACTTC.

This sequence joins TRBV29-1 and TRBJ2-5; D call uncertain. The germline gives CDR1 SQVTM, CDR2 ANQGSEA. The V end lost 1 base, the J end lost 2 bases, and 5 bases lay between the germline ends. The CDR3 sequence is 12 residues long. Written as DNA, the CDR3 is TGCAGCGTTGAAGGGGATCAAGAGACCCAGTACTTC. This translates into CSVEGDQETQYF.

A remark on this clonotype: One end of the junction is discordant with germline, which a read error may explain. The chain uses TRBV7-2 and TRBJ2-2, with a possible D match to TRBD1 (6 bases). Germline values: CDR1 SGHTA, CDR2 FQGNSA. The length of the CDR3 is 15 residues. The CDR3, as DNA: TGTGCCAACAGCCCCCGGGACAAGAACACCGGGGAGCTGTTTTTT. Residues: CANSPRDKNTGELFF.

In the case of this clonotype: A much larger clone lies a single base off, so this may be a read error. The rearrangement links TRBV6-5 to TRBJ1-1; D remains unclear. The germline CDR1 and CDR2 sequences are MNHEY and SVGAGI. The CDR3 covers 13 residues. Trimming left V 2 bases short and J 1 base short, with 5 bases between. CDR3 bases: TGTGCCAGCAGTTACGCGGGGAACACTGAAGCTTTCTTT. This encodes CASSYAGNTEAFF.

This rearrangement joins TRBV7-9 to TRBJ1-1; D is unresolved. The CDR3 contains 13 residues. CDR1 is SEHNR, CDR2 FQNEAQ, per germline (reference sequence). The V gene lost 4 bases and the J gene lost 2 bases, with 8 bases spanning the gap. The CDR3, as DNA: TGTGCCAGCAGCTCCGGGGATAACACTGAAGCTTTCTTT. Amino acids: CASSSGDNTEAFF.

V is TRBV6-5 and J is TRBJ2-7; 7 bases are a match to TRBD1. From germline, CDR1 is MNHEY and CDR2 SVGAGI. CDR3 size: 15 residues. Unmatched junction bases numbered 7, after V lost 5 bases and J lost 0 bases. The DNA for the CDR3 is TGTGCCAGCAGTAAAACAGGGGTCCGCTCCTACGAGCAGTACTTC. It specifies CASSKTGVRSYEQYF.